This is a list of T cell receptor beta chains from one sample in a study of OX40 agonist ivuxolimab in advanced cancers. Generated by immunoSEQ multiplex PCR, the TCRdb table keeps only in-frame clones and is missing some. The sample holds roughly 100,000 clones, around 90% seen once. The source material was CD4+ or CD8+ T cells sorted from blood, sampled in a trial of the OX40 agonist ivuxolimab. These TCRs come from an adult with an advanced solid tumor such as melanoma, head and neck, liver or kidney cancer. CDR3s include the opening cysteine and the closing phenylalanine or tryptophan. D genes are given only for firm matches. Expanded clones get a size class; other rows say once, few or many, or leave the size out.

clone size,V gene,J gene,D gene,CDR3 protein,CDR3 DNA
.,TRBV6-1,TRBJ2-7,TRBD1,CASSVRDSTYEQYF,TGTGCCAGCAGTGTCCGGGACAGCACCTACGAGCAGTACTTC
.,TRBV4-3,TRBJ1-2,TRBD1,CASSQATGANYGYTF,TGCGCCAGCAGCCAAGCTACAGGGGCGAACTATGGCTACACCTTC
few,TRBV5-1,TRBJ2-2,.,CASRFEGPTGELFF,TGCGCCAGCAGATTCGAGGGGCCCACCGGGGAGCTGTTTTTT
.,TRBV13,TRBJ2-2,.,CASSLRHENTGELFF,TGTGCCAGCAGCTTACGACATGAGAACACCGGGGAGCTGTTTTTT
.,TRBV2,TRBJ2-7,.,CASSDGTLFNEQYF,TGTGCCAGCAGTGACGGGACTCTCTTCAACGAGCAGTACTTC
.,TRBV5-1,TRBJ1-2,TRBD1,CASSLDGQGVQGYTF,TGCGCCAGCAGCTTGGACGGACAGGGCGTACAGGGCTACACCTTC
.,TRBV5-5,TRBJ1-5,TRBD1,CASSLGVGTGVNQPQHF,TGTGCCAGCAGCTTGGGGGTTGGGACAGGGGTCAATCAGCCCCAGCATTTT
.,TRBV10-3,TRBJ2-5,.,CAISSVEETQYF,TGTGCCATCAGCTCGGTTGAAGAGACCCAGTACTTC
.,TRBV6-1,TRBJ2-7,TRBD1,CASSAYRGPSYEQYF,TGTGCCAGCAGTGCCTACAGGGGGCCCTCCTACGAGCAGTACTTC
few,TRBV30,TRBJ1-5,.,CAWSREGAAPQPQHF,TGTGCCTGGAGTCGGGAGGGAGCCGCTCCACAGCCCCAGCATTTT
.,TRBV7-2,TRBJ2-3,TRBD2,CASSLRTAGGSDTQYF,TGTGCCAGCAGCTTGCGAACGGCGGGAGGTTCAGATACGCAGTATTTT
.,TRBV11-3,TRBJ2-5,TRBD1,CASSLVTGGLGQETQYF,TGTGCCAGCAGCTTGGTGACAGGGGGCCTAGGGCAAGAGACCCAGTACTTC
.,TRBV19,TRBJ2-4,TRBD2,CASSKREGPGGIQYF,TGTGCCAGTAGTAAGAGGGAGGGCCCGGGGGGGATTCAGTACTTC
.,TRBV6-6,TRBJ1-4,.,CASSRLRVRTNEKLFF,TGTGCCAGCAGTCGCCTTAGGGTTAGGACTAATGAAAAACTGTTTTTT
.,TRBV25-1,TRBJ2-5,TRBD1,CASASLDRDQETQYF,TGTGCCAGCGCCTCTCTCGACAGGGACCAAGAGACCCAGTACTTC
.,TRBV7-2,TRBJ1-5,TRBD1,CASSTGTGVYSNQPQHF,TGTGCCAGCAGCACCGGGACAGGGGTTTATAGCAATCAGCCCCAGCATTTT
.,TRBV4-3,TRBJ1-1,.,CASSLSVGRNTEAFF,TGCGCCAGCAGCCTGTCGGTGGGACGGAACACTGAAGCTTTCTTT
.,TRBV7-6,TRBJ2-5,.,CASSLAGTQETQYF,TGTGCCAGCAGCTTAGCTGGGACCCAAGAGACCCAGTACTTC
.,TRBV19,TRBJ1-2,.,CASSIDRETIYGYTF,TGTGCCAGTAGTATAGATCGTGAGACAATCTATGGCTACACCTTC
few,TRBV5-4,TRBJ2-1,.,CASSSKGTRTLNEQFF,TGTGCCAGCAGCTCAAAAGGGACCCGCACTCTTAATGAGCAGTTCTTC
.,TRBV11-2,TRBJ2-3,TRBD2,CASSFRKLAATDTQYF,TGTGCCAGCAGCTTTCGTAAACTAGCGGCCACAGATACGCAGTATTTT
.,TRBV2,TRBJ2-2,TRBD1,CASVRDRGGSNTGELFF,TGTGCCAGCGTCCGGGACAGGGGTGGATCGAACACCGGGGAGCTGTTTTTT
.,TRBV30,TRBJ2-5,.,CAWSVNLETQYF,TGTGCCTGGAGTGTAAACTTGGAGACCCAGTACTTC
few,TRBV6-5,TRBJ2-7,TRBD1,CASSVGDRAEQYF,TGTGCCAGCAGTGTAGGGGACAGGGCGGAGCAGTACTTC
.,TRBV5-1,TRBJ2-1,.,CASVGSWEYNEQFF,TGCGCCAGCGTGGGATCCTGGGAATATAATGAGCAGTTCTTC
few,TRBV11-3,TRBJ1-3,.,CASSLESSGNTIYF,TGTGCCAGCAGCTTAGAAAGCTCTGGAAACACCATATATTTT
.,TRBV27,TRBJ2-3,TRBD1,CASSFGQGTDTQYF,TGTGCCAGCAGTTTCGGACAGGGCACAGATACGCAGTATTTT
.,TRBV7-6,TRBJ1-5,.,CASSLNRGGESQHF,TGTGCCAGCAGCTTAAATCGGGGGGGGGAGTCCCAGCATTTT
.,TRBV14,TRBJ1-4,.,CASSPSPSVGEKLFF,TGTGCCAGCAGCCCTAGCCCCTCTGTGGGTGAAAAACTGTTTTTT
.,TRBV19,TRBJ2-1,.,CASSLLNEQFF,TGTGCCAGTAGTCTGCTCAATGAGCAGTTCTTC
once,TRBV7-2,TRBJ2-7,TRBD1,CASSLAGTGQYF,TGTGCCAGCAGCTTAGCGGGGACAGGGCAGTACTTC
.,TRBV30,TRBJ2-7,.,CAWRLGGRASYEQYF,TGTGCCTGGAGGCTAGGAGGCAGGGCCTCCTACGAGCAGTACTTC
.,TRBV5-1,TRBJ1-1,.,CASSPQTNTEAFF,TGCGCCAGCAGCCCCCAGACGAACACTGAAGCTTTCTTT
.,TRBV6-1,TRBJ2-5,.,CASSESYSQETQYF,TGTGCCAGCAGTGAAAGCTACAGCCAAGAGACCCAGTACTTC
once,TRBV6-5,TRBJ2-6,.,CASTTTPGANVLTF,TGTGCCAGCACCACTACGCCCGGGGCCAACGTCCTGACTTTC